This TCR beta chain was captured in a study of blood T cell repertoires in COVID-19 (dated by TCRdb to the early 2020s). Context from the whole study: Samples from collaborators originated in the United States, Italy and Spain and spanned both the acute and convalescent phases of COVID-19. Where available, HLA class I and class II types were taken from metadata supplied by the sample provider and were not determined by assay-based typing. The samples were drawn from the first 160 participants of the ongoing ImmuneRACE study and from about 1,200 subjects provided by 6 global collaborators. Deeply sampled blood TCRbeta repertoires from subjects exposed to, actively infected with, or recovered from COVID-19 were included in the dataset. The repertoires were made available in a free public database intended to serve as a resource for research on the immune response to SARS-CoV-2. Nearly every sample came with metadata listing a de-identified subject ID, COVID-19 status, age in years and sex. The prospective study material was composed of cDNA or gDNA derived from T cells, B-cell-depleted T cells, or PBMCs.

One collaborating source in Seattle enrolled patients while the patients were actively infected and followed the patients over time throughout the course of disease. Whole blood was collected in K2EDTA tubes by collaborating institutions according to the institutions' own protocols. For TCRbeta analysis, collaborators shipped samples as frozen whole blood, isolated PBMCs, or DNA extracted from either of those sample types. As for this clone: Its antigen specificity is not known. The input lacks base qualities; no much larger clone sits a single base away.

The trim is 7 bases for V and 7 bases for J, with a gap of 13 bases between the germline ends. The CDR3 contains 12 residues, cysteine and phenylalanine counted. Here the CDR3 DNA is all that survives: 36 bases in frame from base 1. The germline V gene (reference sequence) provides CDR1 SEHNR and CDR2 FQNEAQ. TCRbeta CDR3 regions were amplified from genomic DNA by means of the immunoSEQ Assay, a bias-controlled multiplex PCR. As for how the authors treated the data: Nucleated cell counts per sample were estimated from amplification of reference gene primers within the assay. To quantify the absolute abundance of each unique TCRbeta CDR3 rearrangement, sequence reads were collapsed and filtered. For each sample, productive Simpson clonality was calculated as the square root of Simpson's diversity index across productive rearrangements. The table comes from immuneACCESS by way of TCRdb, which keeps in-frame sequences with V and J called. Part of the clones is missing from these tables; in studies checked, under half for an unresolved V gene and the rest for unknown reasons. The DNA gave D and trimming, while V, J and clone size come from that table. In all, the sample holds 35,000 to 40,000 clones, and roughly 85% of those were seen once. The ten largest clones capture roughly 5.1% of the sample.

Summary of the overall study and its limitations: The quantity of clinical and demographic metadata differed by source and by participant and was supplied without curation.

The clonotype was recovered from a man aged 55 to 70 with COVID-19, enrolled during active disease. Input material: peripheral blood. This sequence uses TRBV7-9 and TRBJ1-1; the D gene is not confidently resolved. CDR3 protein: CASTRSAVEAFF. The DNA sequence is given as TGTGCCAGCACGAGGAGCGCGGTTGAAGCTTTCTTT.